This TCR beta chain is drawn from a study of circulating tumor DNA in untreated peripheral T-cell lymphoma. V was clipped by 3 bases and J by 6 bases, with 23 bases between them. Looked up from germline, CDR1 is KGHSH and CDR2 is LQKENI. The CDR3 is made up of 17 amino acids. Method: immunoSEQ multiplex PCR; TCRdb's copy keeps in-frame clones and lacks some. Of 5,000 to 7,000 clones listed, about 60% are singletons. This tumor tissue came from a pretreatment baseline collection. This sequence joins TRBV18 and TRBJ1-2; perhaps TRBD1 as D (5 bases). The sequenced sample consisted of tumor tissue. The clonotype comes from a human donor with peripheral T-cell lymphoma. The CDR3 coding sequence is TGTGCCAGCTCACCCGGTAGGGACCGGACAAAGAGCCATGGCTACACCTTC. Translating it yields CASSPGRDRTKSHGYTF.